This passage covers 24 T cell receptor beta chains from one sample sequenced in a study of Graves' ophthalmopathy and Graves' hyperthyroidism. As the template, RNA transcripts were used to amplify TCR beta CDR3 regions. The library came from an HTBI-primed first-round RT-PCR and a second-round multiplex PCR. From the multiplex PCR reads, TCRdb called clonotypes with MiXCR, one entry per CDR3 protein. The sample carries around 15,000 distinct CDR3 sequences, 46% recorded once. The source material was peripheral blood. The receptors derive from a woman aged 40 to 55 with stable Graves' hyperthyroidism.

This clonotype was counted at least ten times. The chain links TRBV20-1 to TRBJ2-3, with D possibly being TRBD2 (7 bases). This CDR3 region has 13 residues. CDR1 DFQATT and CDR2 SNEGSKA come from the germline V gene (reference sequence). The V end lost 6 bases, the J end lost 4 bases, and 14 bases lay between the germline ends. This chain's CDR3 is CSARGGSSDTQYF. The CDR3 DNA reads as TGCAGTGCGAGGGGGGGGTCCTCAGATACGCAGTATTTT.

The chain is built from TRBV9 and TRBJ2-2; the D gene is possibly TRBD2 (5 bases). The germline V gene encodes CDR1 SGDLS and CDR2 YYNGEE. Trimming stripped 0 bases from V and 1 base from J, with 10 bases between. CDR3 length: 16 amino acids. The chain's CDR3 is CASSVGRAGNTGELFF. The CDR3 DNA is TGTGCCAGCAGCGTAGGAAGGGCGGGGAACACCGGGGAGCTGTTTTTT.

This clonotype was counted many times. CDR3 DNA sequence: TGTGCCAGCAGGATGGTATCGGTTTCGGCGGATGAGCAGTTCTTC. This translates into CASRMVSVSADEQFF. J is TRBJ2-1 and V is TRBV12-3 or TRBV12-4; D is unresolved. Trimming removed 6 bases at V and 8 bases at J, with 20 bases between. The CDR3 sequence is 15 residues long.

The J gene is TRBJ2-5, the V gene TRBV24-1; 8 bases agree with TRBD1. The CDR3 contains 17 residues. The germline gives CDR1 KGHDR, CDR2 SFDVKD. With 5 bases clipped from V and 3 bases from J, the junction kept 13 bases outside the gene matches. Here the CDR3 reads CATSAAGGYTRKETQYF. DNA for the CDR3: TGTGCCACCAGTGCGGCAGGGGGCTACACTAGAAAAGAGACCCAGTACTTC.

In its sample, this clonotype was seen many times. The V call is TRBV12-3 or TRBV12-4, the J call TRBJ2-5, with a tentative D call TRBD1 (6 bases). The CDR3 contains 13 residues. V lost 4 bases and J lost 5, with 11 bases in between. The chain's CDR3 is CASSSQGRETQYF. The CDR3 DNA follows: TGTGCCAGCAGTTCACAGGGAAGGGAGACCCAGTACTTC.

V is TRBV29-1 and J is TRBJ2-1; D unclear. The CDR3 extends over 10 amino acids. Between the trimmed V and J ends, which lost 4 bases and 6 bases, there was a span of 4 bases. The germline gives CDR1 SQVTM, CDR2 ANQGSEA. The CDR3 DNA is TGCAGCGTTGGCCGCAATGAGCAGTTCTTC. It translates to CSVGRNEQFF.

For this clonotype: At one end the junction does not follow the germline gene, possibly because of a read error. The chain employs TRBV7-2 and TRBJ2-1, with D tentatively TRBD2 (5 bases). The CDR3 is made up of 16 amino acids. The V gene's germline CDR1 is SGHTA and CDR2 FQGNSA. The CDR3 sequence is CASSLTARVSGNEQCF. The CDR3 nucleotides read TGTGCCAGCAGCCTCACGGCGCGCGTTTCGGGGAATGAGCAGTGCTTC.

The rearrangement links TRBV5-1 to TRBJ1-4; no clear D gene. This CDR3 is built from 14 residues. Germline V gives CDR1 SGHRS, CDR2 YFSETQ. With 2 bases removed from V and 7 bases from J, the gap between germline ends came to 12 bases. The CDR3 DNA is TGCGCCAGCAGCTTTGGGGAAAGTGGTGAAAAACTGTTTTTT. This encodes CASSFGESGEKLFF.

This clonotype appeared a few times. The junction differs from germline at one of its ends, possibly a read error. The J gene is TRBJ2-1, the V gene TRBV6-5; 9 positions agree with TRBD2. CDR1 MNHEY and CDR2 SVGAGI come from the germline V gene. There are 12 residues in the CDR3. The CDR3 DNA follows: TGTGCCAGCAAGACCTCGGGGGGGACTAGCCTTTTC. Protein: CASKTSGGTSLF.

The chain combines TRBV19 with TRBJ2-3; no clear D gene. Trimming shortened V by 9 bases and J by 4 bases, and 14 bases separated the two germline ends. The CDR3 contains 13 residues. Germline-derived CDR1 and CDR2 are LNHDA and SQIVND (reference sequence). CDR3 sequence: CASSVQAADTQYF. As DNA, the CDR3 is TGTGCCAGCTCCGTCCAAGCAGCAGATACGCAGTATTTT.

By its share, this clonotype is medium-sized. DNA for the CDR3: TGTGCCAGCACCCCCGGTGGGGGGTACGAGCAGTACTTC. Translating gives CASTPGGGYEQYF. V usage is TRBV7-2 and J usage is TRBJ2-7; TRBD2 might be the D (6 bases). This CDR3 is built from 13 residues. The germline gives CDR1 SGHTA, CDR2 FQGNSA. Trimming took off 7 bases at V and 4 bases at J, with 14 bases between the two ends.

This clonotype was observed at least ten times. This chain joins TRBV7-2 and TRBJ2-1; 7 bases agree with TRBD2. The CDR3 runs to 12 residues. V lost 8 bases and J lost 8; bases outside the gene matches: 6. Germline V gene sequence: CDR1 SGHTA, CDR2 FQGNSA. CDR3: CASRDYHDEQFF. The CDR3 nucleotides are TGTGCCAGCCGGGACTACCACGATGAGCAGTTCTTC.

This clonotype turned up a few times. This chain joins TRBV19 and TRBJ2-3, with 9 bases fitting TRBD2. From germline, CDR1 is LNHDA and CDR2 SQIVND (reference sequence). The ends lost 1 base at V and 3 bases at J; junction bases unmatched: 20. CDR3 length: 21 amino acids. The CDR3 nucleotides read TGTGCCAGTAGTATAGGAGTGGCTAGCGGGATGTTGGGAAGTGAAACAGATACGCAGTATTTT. This codes for CASSIGVASGMLGSETDTQYF.

Comments on this clonotype: This may arise from a read error, as a much more abundant clone is one base away. This chain uses TRBV11-3 with TRBJ2-1, with D perhaps matching TRBD1 or TRBD2 (5 bases each). Trimming cost V 2 bases and J 9 bases, with 17 bases left between them. In germline, CDR1 is SGHNT, CDR2 YENEEA. The CDR3 sequence is 15 residues long. CDR3 loop: CASSLSWGRDFEQFF. The CDR3 DNA follows: TGTGCCAGCAGCTTAAGTTGGGGGAGAGACTTTGAGCAGTTCTTC.

This clonotype has at least ten counts. The rearrangement links TRBV6-5 to TRBJ2-1; unclear D gene. Trimming removed 6 bases at V and 7 bases at J, with 10 bases between. The germline CDR1 and CDR2 sequences are MNHEY and SVGAGI. This CDR3 is built from 12 residues. CDR3 bases: TGTGCCAGCAGCCACAGTCGAAATGAGCAGTTCTTC. This translates into CASSHSRNEQFF.

The V gene is TRBV29-1, the J gene TRBJ2-1, with D maybe TRBD1 (5 bases). The germline V and J ends were trimmed by 4 bases and 0 bases, with 7 bases remaining between them. CDR1 SQVTM and CDR2 ANQGSEA come from the germline V gene. The length of the CDR3 is 13 residues. CDR3: CSVGGSSYNEQFF. In nucleotides, the CDR3 is TGCAGCGTTGGGGGCAGCTCCTACAATGAGCAGTTCTTC.

In its sample, this clonotype was seen once. The CDR3 does not close with the conserved phenylalanine or tryptophan, likely indicating a read error. This sequence joins TRBV24-1 and TRBJ2-2, with 8 bases identical to TRBD1. This CDR3 has 15 amino acids. Per the germline V gene, CDR1 is KGHDR and CDR2 is SFDVKD. V dropped 3 bases and J dropped 4; count of bases not matched to a gene: 3. The CDR3 coding sequence is TGTGCCACCAGTGATCAGGGGGCGGTCACCGGGGAGCTGTTTCTT. Protein sequence: CATSDQGAVTGELFL.

With regard to this clonotype: One end of the junction does not line up with germline, which may come from a read error. The chain couples TRBV4-1 to TRBJ2-2, with D possibly matching TRBD2 (6 bases). This CDR3 spans 16 amino acids. CDR1 is MGHRA, CDR2 YSYEKL, per germline. CDR3 bases: TGCGCCAGCAGCCAACGTGCGGGAACGAACTCCGGGGAGCTGTTTTTT. Translation gives CASSQRAGTNSGELFF.

This clonotype was detected ten times or more. This rearrangement joins TRBV7-9 to TRBJ1-6; TRBD1 aligns across 9 bases. Germline trimming cut 3 bases from V and 7 bases from J; bases unmatched to any gene: 7. Germline CDR1 and CDR2: SEHNR and FQNEAQ (reference sequence). The CDR3 contains 16 residues. Written as DNA, the CDR3 is TGTGCCAGCAGCTTCTGGCCGGGACAGGGAAATTCACCCCTCCACTTT. It is translated as CASSFWPGQGNSPLHF.

The chain carries TRBV29-1 and TRBJ2-2, with D possibly matching TRBD1 (6 bases). The CDR3 is 13 residues long. Deletions cut 4 bases from V and 2 bases from J, with 8 bases between. Per the germline V gene, CDR1 is SQVTM and CDR2 is ANQGSEA. CDR3 coding DNA: TGCAGCGTTGTGGGGACAAACACCGGGGAGCTGTTTTTT. This translates into CSVVGTNTGELFF.

This clonotype has a count of ten or more. The chain carries TRBV2 and TRBJ1-1; tentative D call: TRBD1 (5 bases). The CDR3 is 16 residues long. Deletions cut 8 bases from V and 2 bases from J, with 21 bases between. In germline, CDR1 is SNHLY, CDR2 FYNNEI. The CDR3 nucleotides read TGTGCCAGCCTCCTGAATGCAGGGCTCTTTAACACTGAAGCTTTCTTT. Translated: CASLLNAGLFNTEAFF.

On this clonotype: One base away lies a much larger clone, so this may be a sequencing read error. The chain links TRBV20-1 to TRBJ2-3; either TRBD1 or TRBD2 may supply D (5 bases each). With 4 bases removed from V and 6 bases from J, the gap between germline ends came to 17 bases. Germline V gene data show CDR1 as DFQATT and CDR2 as SNEGSKA (reference sequence). There are 14 residues in the CDR3. The CDR3 region has the DNA TGCAGTGCTAAGGGACCCAGTCTAGGCGATACGCAGTATTTT. This gives the protein CSAKGPSLGDTQYF.

The chain has TRBV2 and TRBJ1-6; D remains unclear. The germline V gene has CDR1 SNHLY and CDR2 FYNNEI. The CDR3 contains 13 residues. The V end lost 10 bases, the J end lost 13 bases, and 20 bases lay between the germline ends. The CDR3 here is CATESRRSSPLHF. DNA for the CDR3: TGTGCCACCGAATCCCGAAGAAGTTCGCCCCTCCACTTT.

This clonotype was observed at least ten times. The chain has TRBV20-1 and TRBJ1-1; 9 bases fit TRBD1. The germline CDR1 and CDR2 sequences are DFQATT and SNEGSKA (reference sequence). The CDR3 is 14 amino acids. Unmatched junction bases numbered 4, after V lost 2 bases and J lost 3 bases. The CDR3 region is CSARPGQGYTEAFF. CDR3 bases: TGCAGTGCTAGACCGGGACAGGGATACACTGAAGCTTTCTTT.